These 26 T cell receptor beta chains share one sample of origin, sequenced in a study of blood T cell repertoires in COVID-19. Repertoires were generated with immunoSEQ multiplex PCR, while TCRdb's copy carries only in-frame clones and drops some. The sample records approximately 58,000 clones, more than 80% being singletons. Material: peripheral blood. These receptors all come from a man aged 55 to 70 with COVID-19, enrolled during active disease.

This clone has only a few counts. The V call is TRBV19, the J call TRBJ1-6; 9 nucleotides agree with TRBD1. Trimming removed 1 base from V and 9 bases from J; junction bases left unmatched: 4. CDR1 is LNHDA and CDR2 is SQIVND in the germline V gene (reference sequence). CDR3 length equals 15 residues. The CDR3 DNA reads as TGTGCCAGTAGTATAGGGGACAGGGCGAGTTCACCCCTCCACTTT. This encodes CASSIGDRASSPLHF.

The chain carries TRBV10-3 and TRBJ1-6; no clear D. The CDR3 has 12 amino acids. With 5 bases removed from V and 5 bases from J, the gap between germline ends came to 4 bases. Germline V gene data show CDR1 as ENHRY and CDR2 as SYGVKD. The chain's CDR3 is CAISRDNSPLHF. In DNA form, the CDR3 reads TGTGCCATCAGTAGAGATAATTCACCCCTCCACTTT.

The chain couples TRBV3-1 (or the pseudogene TRBV3-2) to TRBJ1-5; TRBD1 matches 10 bases. Germline CDR1 reads LGHDT; CDR2 reads YNNKEL (reference sequence). The V segment lost 4 bases and the J segment 4 bases; nucleotides outside the gene matches: 1. This CDR3 contains 14 residues. CDR3 DNA sequence: TGTGCCAGCAGCCCGGGACAGGGGAATCAGCCCCAGCATTTT. This gives the protein CASSPGQGNQPQHF.

The V gene is TRBV19, the J gene TRBJ2-6; D is possibly TRBD1 (5 bases). Germline V lookup: CDR1 LNHDA, CDR2 SQIVND (reference sequence). Trimming pared 6 bases from V and 1 base from J, leaving 7 bases between. This CDR3 contains 14 residues. CDR3 sequence: CASSHRSGANVLTF. In nucleotides, the CDR3 is TGTGCCAGTAGCCACAGGTCTGGGGCCAACGTCCTGACTTTC.

In DNA, the CDR3 is TGTGCCAGCAGCCAAACCGGGACTAGCGGTTGGGAGACCCAGTACTTC. Translation gives CASSQTGTSGWETQYF. V and J are TRBV3-1 (or the pseudogene TRBV3-2) and TRBJ2-5; 11 bases are shared with TRBD2. From germline, CDR1 is LGHDT and CDR2 YNNKEL (reference sequence). J lost 5 bases, V lost 2 bases, and 7 bases had no gene match. CDR3 length: 16 residues.

This chain joins TRBV5-5 and TRBJ2-1, with 7 bases matching TRBD1. Germline V gene lookup returns CDR1 SGHKS and CDR2 YYEKEE (reference sequence). This CDR3 spans 15 amino acids. The ends lost 2 bases at V and 4 bases at J; junction bases unmatched: 6. The CDR3 loop reads CASSFVGTAYNEQFF. The CDR3 DNA reads TGTGCCAGCAGCTTCGTAGGGACAGCTTACAATGAGCAGTTCTTC.

The V and J genes are TRBV24-1 and TRBJ2-1; D perhaps matches TRBD2 (5 bases). The length of the CDR3 is 13 residues. In germline, CDR1 is KGHDR, CDR2 SFDVKD. The V end lost 9 bases, the J end lost 1 base, and 9 bases lay between the germline ends. DNA for the CDR3: TGTGCCACCTCGGGCGGGTCCTACAATGAGCAGTTCTTC. It is translated as CATSGGSYNEQFF.

The rearrangement joins TRBV5-1 to TRBJ2-2; 10 nucleotides match TRBD1. The CDR3 covers 15 residues. Germline V gene lookup returns CDR1 SGHRS and CDR2 YFSETQ. J was trimmed by 6 bases and V by 6 bases; bases with no gene match: 8. This CDR3 is CASNGQGVPAGELFF. Here the CDR3 DNA reads TGCGCCAGCAACGGACAGGGGGTCCCCGCCGGGGAGCTGTTTTTT.

The chain is built from TRBV7-2 and TRBJ1-1; tentatively, D is TRBD1 (6 bases). Trimming stripped 5 bases from V and 1 base from J, with 14 bases between. The CDR3 has 15 residues. Germline CDR1 reads SGHTA; CDR2 reads FQGNSA. This chain's CDR3 is CASSATGHSNTEAFF. The CDR3 nucleotides are TGTGCCAGCAGCGCGACAGGACATTCGAACACTGAAGCTTTCTTT.

V is TRBV19 and J is TRBJ2-5; tentatively, D is TRBD2 (6 bases). The CDR3 spans 17 residues. Germline CDR1 and CDR2: LNHDA and SQIVND (reference sequence). Deletions cut 1 base from V and 3 bases from J, with 18 bases between. The CDR3: CASSIGIGDFPKETQYF. DNA for the CDR3: TGTGCCAGTAGTATAGGGATTGGGGACTTTCCGAAAGAGACCCAGTACTTC.

V gene TRBV19 combines with J gene TRBJ2-1; 7 bases map to TRBD1. CDR3 size: 15 residues. Trimming took 7 bases from V and 0 from J; bases not matched to a gene: 6. Germline V CDR1 and CDR2: LNHDA, SQIVND (reference sequence). The DNA of the CDR3 is TGTGCCAGTACCCCCGACAGGGCCTCCTACAATGAGCAGTTCTTC. Translating it yields CASTPDRASYNEQFF. The whole variable domain, filled in from reference TRBV19 and TRBJ2-1, reads DGGITQSPKYLFRKEGQNVTLSCEQNLNHDAMYWYRQDPGQGLRLIYYSQIVNDFQKGDIAEGYSVSREKKESFPLTVTSAQKNPTAFYLCASTPDRASYNEQFFGPGTRLTVL.

This clone was recorded once. The rearrangement joins TRBV27 to TRBJ2-2, with TRBD2 identical over 7 bases. CDR3 length: 15 residues. The V gene end was trimmed by 6 bases and the J gene end by 1 base; junction bases not matched to a gene: 5. The germline CDR1 and CDR2 sequences are MNHEY and SMNVEV (reference sequence). The CDR3 loop reads CASSPSGKNTGELFF. Written as DNA, the CDR3 is TGTGCCAGCAGCCCCAGCGGGAAGAACACCGGGGAGCTGTTTTTT.

This clone was counted a few times. The J gene is TRBJ2-3, the V gene TRBV19, with a weak D call TRBD2 (6 bases). V was pared by 5 bases and J by 4 bases, with 16 bases between. CDR3 size: 15 residues. Germline V CDR1 and CDR2: LNHDA, SQIVND (reference sequence). In DNA, the CDR3 is TGTGCCAGTAGTGTCCAACTAGCCCGAGCAGATACGCAGTATTTT. Translated, it gives CASSVQLARADTQYF.

This sequence joins TRBV5-1 and TRBJ2-3; TRBD1 matches 8 bases. V shed 4 bases, J shed 4 bases, and the junction held 11 bases outside the gene matches. Germline V gives CDR1 SGHRS, CDR2 YFSETQ. The CDR3 has 16 residues. Here the CDR3 reads CASSPLAGQAPDTQYF. DNA of the CDR3: TGCGCCAGCAGCCCCCTCGCGGGACAGGCTCCAGATACGCAGTATTTT.

The chain has TRBV18 and TRBJ2-4, with 10 positions matching TRBD1. The germline gives CDR1 KGHSH, CDR2 LQKENI. With V trimmed by 4 bases and J by 6 bases, 9 bases remained unmatched. The CDR3 extends over 16 amino acids. CDR3 DNA: TGTGCCAGCTCACTGATGGGACAGGGGTTAGGAAACATTCAGTACTTC. This encodes CASSLMGQGLGNIQYF.

The V gene is TRBV2, the J gene TRBJ1-4; 7 positions agree with TRBD1. Germline V gives CDR1 SNHLY, CDR2 FYNNEI. V dropped 9 bases and J dropped 7; count of bases not matched to a gene: 14. This CDR3 spans 15 amino acids. CDR3 nucleotides: TGTGCCAGTACTATGGACAGGCGGGGAGGTGAAAAACTGTTTTTT. Translated: CASTMDRRGGEKLFF. The whole variable domain, remainder taken from reference TRBV2 and TRBJ1-4, is EPEVTQTPSHQVTQMGQEVILRCVPISNHLYFYWYRQILGQKVEFLVSFYNNEISEKSEIFDDQFSVERPDGSNFTLKIRSTKLEDSAMYFCASTMDRRGGEKLFFGSGTQLSVL.

Remarks on this clone: At one end the junction does not follow the germline gene, possibly because of a read error. This rearrangement joins TRBV6-5 to TRBJ2-7, with 7 bases lining up with TRBD1. This CDR3 spans 13 amino acids. Germline lookup yields CDR1 MNHEY and CDR2 SVGAGI. CDR3 nucleotides: TGTGCCAGTCTTGTGACAGGGATGTACGGGCAGTACTTC. Translated: CASLVTGMYGQYF.

This clone occurred a few times. The gene calls are TRBV9 and TRBJ2-3, with TRBD2 matching over 11 bases. The CDR3 sequence is 16 residues long. The germline CDR1 and CDR2 sequences are SGDLS and YYNGEE. The trim removed 1 base at V and 4 bases at J, leaving 5 bases unmatched. In DNA form, the CDR3 reads TGTGCCAGCAGCGTAACCGGGACTAGCGGTGCAGATACGCAGTATTTT. Its protein product is CASSVTGTSGADTQYF.

The chain employs TRBV6-5 and TRBJ2-7, with a tentative D call TRBD1 (6 bases). This CDR3 contains 13 residues. CDR1 and CDR2 (germline): MNHEY, SVGAGI. V was clipped by 6 bases and J by 5 bases, with 14 bases between them. The CDR3 DNA follows: TGTGCCAGCAGGCCCCGACAGGCACACGAGCAGTACTTC. Translation gives CASRPRQAHEQYF.

V and J are TRBV5-5 and TRBJ2-2; D is perhaps TRBD2 (6 bases). CDR1 SGHKS and CDR2 YYEKEE come from the germline V gene (reference sequence). This CDR3 has 15 residues. Trimming left V 2 bases short and J 1 base short, with 9 bases between. This CDR3 is CASSLGGLNTGELFF. CDR3 DNA sequence: TGTGCCAGCAGCTTAGGAGGGTTGAACACCGGGGAGCTGTTTTTT.

V usage is TRBV19 and J usage is TRBJ1-5; 8 bases map to TRBD1. This CDR3 has 14 residues. Germline values: CDR1 LNHDA, CDR2 SQIVND (reference sequence). V dropped 6 bases and J dropped 5; count of bases not matched to a gene: 6. CDR3 amino acids: CASRGTGTDQPQHF. As DNA, the CDR3 is TGTGCCAGTAGAGGGACAGGTACCGATCAGCCCCAGCATTTT.

This chain links TRBV11-3 with TRBJ2-7, with a tentative D call TRBD2 (7 bases). The V and J ends lost 1 base and 7 bases respectively, with 11 bases between them. This CDR3 has 13 amino acids. Germline V gene data show CDR1 as SGHNT and CDR2 as YENEEA. This chain's CDR3 is CASSLGRGREQYF. The CDR3 nucleotides read TGTGCCAGCAGCTTAGGGCGGGGGCGAGAGCAGTACTTC.

This chain links TRBV10-3 with TRBJ1-1; TRBD1 is a possible D gene (5 bases). The CDR3 consists of 14 residues. CDR1 is ENHRY, CDR2 SYGVKD, per germline. V dropped 6 bases and J dropped 3 bases, with 14 bases sitting between them. CDR3 sequence: CAIRDSTGDTEAFF. In nucleotides, the CDR3 is TGTGCCATCAGAGACAGTACGGGGGACACTGAAGCTTTCTTT.

The V gene is TRBV2, the J gene TRBJ2-5; TRBD1 matches 7 bases. Looked up from germline, CDR1 is SNHLY and CDR2 is FYNNEI. V was pared by 5 bases and J by 5 bases, with 5 bases of the junction left unmatched. The CDR3 runs 13 residues. This chain's CDR3 is CASSRQGLETQYF. The CDR3 bases are TGTGCCAGCAGTCGACAGGGCCTGGAGACCCAGTACTTC.

CDR3 amino acids: CASSPREQGRYGYTF. DNA of the CDR3: TGTGCCAGCAGTCCCCGGGAGCAGGGCCGCTATGGCTACACCTTC. This chain uses TRBV2 with TRBJ1-2; maybe TRBD1 (5 bases). The CDR3 has 15 amino acids. The germline V and J ends were trimmed by 5 bases and 4 bases, with 17 bases remaining between them. CDR1 and CDR2 (germline): SNHLY, FYNNEI.

The V call is TRBV19, the J call TRBJ1-2; D gene ambiguous. V dropped 1 base and J dropped 3 bases, with 12 bases sitting between them. The V gene's germline CDR1 is LNHDA and CDR2 SQIVND (reference sequence). The CDR3 has 15 amino acids. CDR3 bases: TGTGCCAGTAGTATAGGGTGGGGAGCTGACTATGGCTACACCTTC. Its protein product is CASSIGWGADYGYTF.